This T cell receptor (beta chain) was identified during a study of cytomegalovirus exposure and HLA in healthy donors. V trimming: 0 bases; J trimming: 1 base; junction bases outside the gene matches: 5. Per the germline V gene, CDR1 is LGHNA and CDR2 is YSLEER. There are 17 residues in the CDR3. The PCR made use of 60 Vbeta and 13 Jbeta primers. Data came from immunoSEQ multiplex PCR; TCRdb stores just in-frame clones and leaves some out. This sample has 120,000 or so clones; around 79% occur once, and the top ten carry around 1.5%. This chain links TRBV4-3 with TRBJ2-7; TRBD2 aligns across 11 bases. The receptor comes from a woman in her late teens or twenties in good health and CMV-seronegative. Sequencing was carried out using PBMCs. CDR3 residues: CASSQDSRLAGSYEQYF. In DNA form, the CDR3 reads TGCGCCAGCAGCCAAGATAGCAGACTAGCGGGGTCCTACGAGCAGTACTTC.